This TCR beta chain was sequenced in a study of cytomegalovirus exposure and HLA in healthy donors. The PCR made use of 60 Vbeta and 13 Jbeta primers. The data were produced by immunoSEQ multiplex PCR, yet TCRdb's version contains in-frame clones alone and is incomplete. Here the sample table reports about 200,000 clones. With regard to this clone: Its antigen is not known.

Findings and limits, study-wide: High sensitivity and specificity were reportedly achieved when the classifier diagnosed cytomegalovirus status. Solely CMV serostatus was available to characterize immune exposure. Per a later analysis, about 18,000 TCR beta sequences showed association with HLA alleles at 0.05 false discovery rate.

Looked up from germline, CDR1 is SGHDT and CDR2 is YYEEEE. This CDR3 is built from 15 residues. With 6 bases removed from V and 5 bases from J, the gap between germline ends came to 20 bases. Unrecorded immune exposure was likely among donors, who were nominally healthy when sampled. The chain joins TRBV5-6 to TRBJ1-1; a possible D gene is TRBD1 (5 bases). Specimen: PBMCs. This sequence originates from a boy younger than 18 in good health and CMV-seronegative. The DNA for the CDR3 is TGTGCCAGCACCCAGGGTATGGCGACAGAGACTGAAGCTTTCTTT. This gives the protein CASTQGMATETEAFF.